A selection of T cell receptor beta chains follows, all from one sample in a study of identical twins. TCRdb reprocessed the 5' RACE reads with MiXCR, giving one entry per CDR3 protein. The top ten hold around 1.6% of the sample, which has nearly 900,000 distinct CDR3 sequences, 9% to 15% seen once. These data are also associated with another study on yellow fever vaccine responses in identical twins.

Material: PBMCs. All receptors come from a woman aged 18-29 years in good health. CDR3s include the opening cysteine and the closing phenylalanine or tryptophan. Each record gives: clone size, J gene, D gene, V gene, CDR3 DNA, CDR3 protein. The D gene is left open where the match is weak. Rows give clone size only sometimes, using once, few, many, or a class for an expanded clone.

few	TRBJ2-4	NA	TRBV5-1	TGCGCCAGCAGCTTGTCCCGAACACAGGGTACGGACATTCAGTACTTC	CASSLSRTQGTDIQYF
NA	TRBJ1-1	NA	TRBV7-9	TGTGCCAGCAGCTCCCCTTATGGGACTGAAGCTTTCTTT	CASSSPYGTEAFF
NA	TRBJ1-1	NA	TRBV5-1	TGCGCCAGCAGCTTGTTTGGGCCGGAGAGCATGAACACTGAAGCTTTCTTT	CASSLFGPESMNTEAFF
many	TRBJ2-2	TRBD2	TRBV2	TGTGCCAGCCAGACTAGCGGGACCCTTAAAACCGGGGAGCTGTTTTTT	CASQTSGTLKTGELFF
NA	TRBJ2-7	TRBD1	TRBV6-5	TGTGCCAGCAGTTACGGGACAGGGTTGGGGTACGAGCAGTACTTC	CASSYGTGLGYEQYF
few	TRBJ2-1	TRBD2	TRBV9	TGTGCCAGCAGCGTAGCTGCCGGACTAGCGGGCGGAAGGAATGAGCAGTTCTTC	CASSVAAGLAGGRNEQFF
few	TRBJ1-2	NA	TRBV18	TGTGCCAGCTCACCCCGACCATCGTCAAGCGGCTACACCTTC	CASSPRPSSSGYTF
many	TRBJ1-1	NA	TRBV12-3/TRBV12-4	TGTGCCAGCAGTTTAGGGAGGACAGTAAAGGGCACTGAAGCTTTCTTT	CASSLGRTVKGTEAFF
few	TRBJ2-1	NA	TRBV11-2	TGTGCCAGCAGCGGTTGGGGTGAGCAGTTCTTC	CASSGWGEQFF
NA	TRBJ1-1	NA	TRBV20-1	TGCAGTGCTACCCTCATGAACACTGAAGCTTTCTTT	CSATLMNTEAFF
few	TRBJ2-1	TRBD1	TRBV12-3/TRBV12-4	TGTGCCAGCAGTCGGCGGGGACAGGGGCGGACCTACTACAATGAGCAGTTCTTC	CASSRRGQGRTYYNEQFF
NA	TRBJ2-6	TRBD1	TRBV20-1	TGCAGTGCTAGCGGGACAGGGTACTCTGGGGCCAACGTCCTGACTTTC	CSASGTGYSGANVLTF
NA	TRBJ1-1	TRBD1	TRBV6-5	TGTGCCAGCAGTTACTCCCGAACAGGGGTTTGGACTGAAGCTTTCTTT	CASSYSRTGVWTEAFF
NA	TRBJ1-1	NA	TRBV5-1	TGCGCCAGCAGCTTGGACGACTCCCAGGGGACTGAAGCTTTCTTT	CASSLDDSQGTEAFF
NA	TRBJ1-2	TRBD1	TRBV27	TGTGCCAGCAGGAAACAGGGGGCTGGCTATGGCTACACCTTC	CASRKQGAGYGYTF
few	TRBJ2-1	NA	TRBV12-3/TRBV12-4	TGTGCCAGCAGTTTCACAGGGAATGAGCAGTTCTTC	CASSFTGNEQFF
NA	TRBJ2-7	NA	TRBV5-8	TGTGCCAGCAGCTTCGGCGTCTTACTAGGCGGTTCCCACGAGCAGTACTTC	CASSFGVLLGGSHEQYF
NA	TRBJ2-1	NA	TRBV4-1	TGCGCCAGCAGCCAAGATTGGGGCAGAAGATCTGAGCAGTTCTTC	CASSQDWGRRSEQFF
few	TRBJ1-1	NA	TRBV4-2	TGTGCCAGCAGCCAAGCGAGGGCGGTGAACACTGAAGCTTTCTTT	CASSQARAVNTEAFF
many	TRBJ2-1	TRBD2	TRBV20-1	TGCAGTGCTAGGGTAGCGGGGGGGCCGGTCATCTACAATGAGCAGTTCTTC	CSARVAGGPVIYNEQFF
many	TRBJ1-2	TRBD1	TRBV28	TGTGCCAGCAGTTTGGGACAGGGAGGAAGGGGCTACACCTTC	CASSLGQGGRGYTF
many	TRBJ1-4	NA	TRBV12-3/TRBV12-4	TGTGCCAGCAGGGTACAGGGCGCGTTTGAAAAACTGTTTTTT	CASRVQGAFEKLFF
NA	TRBJ1-1	TRBD1	TRBV28	TGTGCCAGCAGTTTGCAGGGACAGGGGAAACGGAACACTGAAGCTTTCTTT	CASSLQGQGKRNTEAFF
few	TRBJ2-7	NA	TRBV10-3	TGTGCCATCAGTTCGTCAAGCTCCTACGAGCAGTACTTC	CAISSSSSYEQYF
few	TRBJ2-1	NA	TRBV28	TGTGCCAGCAGTACGATGGATCTAGCAGGAGAGCAGTTCTTC	CASSTMDLAGEQFF
many	TRBJ2-4	TRBD1	TRBV4-2	TGTGCCAGCAGCCTTAATTCGGGACAGGCGAACATTCAGTACTTC	CASSLNSGQANIQYF
many	TRBJ2-2	TRBD1	TRBV29-1	TGCAGCGTTCGGCGAGGGGGCCAAGCCGGGGAGCTGTTTTTT	CSVRRGGQAGELFF
few	TRBJ1-6	NA	TRBV5-1	TGCGCCAGCAGCTTGGGAGAGGCTAATTCACCCCTCCACTTT	CASSLGEANSPLHF
few	TRBJ2-7	TRBD1	TRBV28	TGTGCCAGCAGTTCAGTACAGGGGCACGAGCAGTACTTC	CASSSVQGHEQYF
NA	TRBJ1-2	TRBD1	TRBV12-3/TRBV12-4	TGTGCCAGCAGCTTCCGGACAGGGTGGGGATTGAGTGGCTACACCTTC	CASSFRTGWGLSGYTF
many	TRBJ1-4	NA	TRBV5-1	TGCGCCAGCAGCTATGACACGGGCGAAAAACTGTTTTTT	CASSYDTGEKLFF
NA	TRBJ2-5	NA	TRBV5-1	TGCGCCAGCAGCATCACAGGAGGGGGGTTTGAGACCCAGTACTTC	CASSITGGGFETQYF
few	TRBJ1-1	NA	TRBV9	TGTGCCAGCAGCGTGGGGACGGCTCAGGCTTTCTTT	CASSVGTAQAFF
NA	TRBJ2-7	TRBD2	TRBV12-3/TRBV12-4	TGTGCCAGCAGTTCTCGGGAAGCGGGGGTCTACGAGCAGTACTTC	CASSSREAGVYEQYF
few	TRBJ1-2	NA	TRBV29-1	TGCAGCGTTGTTGGCAGCATGGGAGGCTACACCTTC	CSVVGSMGGYTF
few	TRBJ2-2	NA	TRBV3-1	TGTGCCAGCAGCCCCCGTCGGGACGGGGAGCTGTTTTTT	CASSPRRDGELFF
few	TRBJ2-1	TRBD2	TRBV20-1	TGCAGTGCTTCATGGACTAGCGGGAAGTTGGTATATGAGCAGTTCTTC	CSASWTSGKLVYEQFF
few	TRBJ2-2	NA	TRBV7-9	TGTGCCAGCACCGTTAGCGGTTACACCGGGGAGCTGTTTTTT	CASTVSGYTGELFF
many	TRBJ2-5	NA	TRBV7-9	TGTGCCAGCAGCGCCAGCGAGAAGACCCAGTACTTC	CASSASEKTQYF
NA	TRBJ2-7	NA	TRBV28	TGTGCCAGCCTCACCCCCTCAGGCAGCGGCAGACCCTACGAGCAGTACTTC	CASLTPSGSGRPYEQYF
few	TRBJ2-3	TRBD2	TRBV7-9	TGTGCCAGCAGCTCTACAGCGGGGGAGAATCCGGATACGCAGTATTTT	CASSSTAGENPDTQYF
NA	TRBJ2-7	NA	TRBV10-3	TGTGCCATCAGTGAAACGTCGTTAACCTACGAGCAGTACTTC	CAISETSLTYEQYF
few	TRBJ2-7	NA	TRBV3-1	TGTGCCAGCAGCCAAGGCCCCCCTACACCTAGGAGCTCCTACGAGCAGTACTTC	CASSQGPPTPRSSYEQYF
few	TRBJ1-2	NA	TRBV19	TGTGCCAGTAGTAACGGCGGACACTATGGCTACACCTTC	CASSNGGHYGYTF
NA	TRBJ1-1	TRBD1	TRBV29-1	TGCAGCGCTGGGGCAGGGGGCCCGAACACTGAAGCTTTCTTT	CSAGAGGPNTEAFF
NA	TRBJ2-1	TRBD1	TRBV4-2	TGTGCCAGCAGCCAATTTAACGGACAGGGGACCTACAATGAGCAGTTCTTC	CASSQFNGQGTYNEQFF
NA	TRBJ1-4	NA	TRBV20-1	TGCAGCGGAGCCGTGGGGAGGGACGGTATAGAAAAACTGTTTTTT	CSGAVGRDGIEKLFF
NA	TRBJ1-4	NA	TRBV9	TGTGCCAGCAGCGTAGATCCAGGGGAAAAACTGTTTTTT	CASSVDPGEKLFF
few	TRBJ1-4	NA	TRBV21-1	TGTGCCAGCAGTATCCAGGGACAGAATAATGAAAAACTGTTTTTT	CASSIQGQNNEKLFF
many	TRBJ2-3	NA	TRBV11-2	TGTGCCAGCAGCTTAGTCCAGGGGTCTACAGATACGCAGTATTTT	CASSLVQGSTDTQYF
few	TRBJ1-6	NA	TRBV6-4	TGTGCCAGCAGTGCAACCCGGGACCTTCCCTCACCCCTCCACTTT	CASSATRDLPSPLHF
many	TRBJ1-1	NA	TRBV10-3	TGTGCCATCAGTGAGTCGTCCGTAGTCAGGGCGAACACTGAAGCTTTCTTT	CAISESSVVRANTEAFF
NA	TRBJ1-4	NA	TRBV12-3/TRBV12-4	TGTGCCAGCAGCCACACGGACGAACATGAAAAACTGTTTTTT	CASSHTDEHEKLFF
many	TRBJ2-1	TRBD2	TRBV5-1	TGCGCCAGCAGCCAAAGCGGGGGACTTGATAATGAGCAGTTCTTC	CASSQSGGLDNEQFF
few	TRBJ1-1	NA	TRBV20-1	TGCAGTGCGAGATCCGGGACACCAAATGAAGCTTTCTTT	CSARSGTPNEAFF
many	TRBJ1-4	TRBD1	TRBV10-3	TGTGCCATCAGTGAAGCCGGAGGGACAGGAGCCGAAAAACTGTTTTTT	CAISEAGGTGAEKLFF
NA	TRBJ1-1	NA	TRBV6-5	TGTGCCAGCAGTTACTCACCCGGGGAAGCTTTCTTT	CASSYSPGEAFF
few	TRBJ1-5	NA	TRBV11-2	TGTGCCAGCAGCTCCCCCCCTTTTCCGGGGCTGGGAAGGCAGCCCCAGCATTTT	CASSSPPFPGLGRQPQHF
NA	TRBJ2-7	TRBD1	TRBV7-2	TGTGCCAGCAGCTTAGTTGGACAGGCTACCTACGAGCAGTACTTC	CASSLVGQATYEQYF
few	TRBJ2-1	NA	TRBV6-1	TGTGCCAGCAGGGCCGGGACTGACTCCTACAATGAGCAGTTCTTC	CASRAGTDSYNEQFF